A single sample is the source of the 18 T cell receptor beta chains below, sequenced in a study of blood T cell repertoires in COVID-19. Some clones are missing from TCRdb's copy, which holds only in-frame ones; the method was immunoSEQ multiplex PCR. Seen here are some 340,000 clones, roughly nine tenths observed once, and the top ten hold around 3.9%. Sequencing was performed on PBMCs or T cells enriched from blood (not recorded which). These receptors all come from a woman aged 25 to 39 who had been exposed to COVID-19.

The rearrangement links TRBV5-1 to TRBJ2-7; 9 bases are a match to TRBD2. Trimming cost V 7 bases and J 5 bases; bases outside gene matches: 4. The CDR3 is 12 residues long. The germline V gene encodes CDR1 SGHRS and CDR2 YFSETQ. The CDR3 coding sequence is TGCGCCAGCCGACGGACTAGCGACGAGCAGTACTTC. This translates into CASRRTSDEQYF.

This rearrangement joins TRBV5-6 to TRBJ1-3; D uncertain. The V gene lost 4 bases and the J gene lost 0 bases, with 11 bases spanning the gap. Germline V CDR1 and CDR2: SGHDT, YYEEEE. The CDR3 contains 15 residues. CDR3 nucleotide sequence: TGTGCCAGCAGCACTGTCCCCTTCTCTGGAAACACCATATATTTT. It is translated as CASSTVPFSGNTIYF.

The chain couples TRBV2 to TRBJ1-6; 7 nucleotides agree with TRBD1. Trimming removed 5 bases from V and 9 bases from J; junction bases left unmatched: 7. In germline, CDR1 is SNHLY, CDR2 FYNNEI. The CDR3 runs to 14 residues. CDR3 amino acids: CASSRQGSLSPLHF. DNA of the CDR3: TGTGCCAGCAGTAGACAGGGAAGCCTTTCACCCCTCCACTTT.

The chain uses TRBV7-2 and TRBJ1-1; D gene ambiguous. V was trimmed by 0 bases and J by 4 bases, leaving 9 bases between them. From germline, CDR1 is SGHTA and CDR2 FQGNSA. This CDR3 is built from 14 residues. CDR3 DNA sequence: TGTGCCAGCAGCTTAGCGGCGTCGGGCACTGAAGCTTTCTTT. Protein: CASSLAASGTEAFF.

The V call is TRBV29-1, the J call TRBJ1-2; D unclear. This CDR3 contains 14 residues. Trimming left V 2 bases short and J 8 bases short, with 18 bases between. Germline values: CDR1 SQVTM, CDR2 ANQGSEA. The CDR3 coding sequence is TGCAGCGTTGAAATCGGGATGGTGGGAGGGGGCTACACCTTC. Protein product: CSVEIGMVGGGYTF.

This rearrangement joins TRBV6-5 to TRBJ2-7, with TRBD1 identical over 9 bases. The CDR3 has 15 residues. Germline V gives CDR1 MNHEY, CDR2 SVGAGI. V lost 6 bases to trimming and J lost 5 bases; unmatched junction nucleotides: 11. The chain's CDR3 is CASSRGGTGTNEQYF. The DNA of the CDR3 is TGTGCCAGCAGCCGAGGCGGGACAGGGACCAACGAGCAGTACTTC.

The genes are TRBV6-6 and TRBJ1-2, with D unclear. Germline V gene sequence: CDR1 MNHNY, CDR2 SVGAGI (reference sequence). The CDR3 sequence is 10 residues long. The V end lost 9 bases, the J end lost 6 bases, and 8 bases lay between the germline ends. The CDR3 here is CASYADGYTF. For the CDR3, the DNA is TGTGCCAGTTACGCAGATGGCTACACCTTC.

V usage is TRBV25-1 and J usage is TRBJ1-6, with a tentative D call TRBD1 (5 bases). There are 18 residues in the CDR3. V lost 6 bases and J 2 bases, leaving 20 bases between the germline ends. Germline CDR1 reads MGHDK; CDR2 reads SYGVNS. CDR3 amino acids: CASSKAQRAGTYNSPLHF. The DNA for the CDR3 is TGTGCCAGCAGCAAGGCACAAAGGGCAGGGACCTATAATTCACCCCTCCACTTT.

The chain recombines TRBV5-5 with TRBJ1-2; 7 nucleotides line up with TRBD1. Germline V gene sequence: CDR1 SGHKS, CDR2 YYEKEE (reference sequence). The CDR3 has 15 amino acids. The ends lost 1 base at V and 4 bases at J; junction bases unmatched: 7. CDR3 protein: CASSLTGEEGYGYTF. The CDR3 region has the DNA TGTGCCAGCAGCTTGACAGGGGAGGAGGGCTATGGCTACACCTTC.

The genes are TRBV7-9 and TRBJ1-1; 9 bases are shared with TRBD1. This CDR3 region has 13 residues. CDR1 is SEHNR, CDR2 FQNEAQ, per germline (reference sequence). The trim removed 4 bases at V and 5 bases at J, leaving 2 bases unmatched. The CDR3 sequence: CASSYGQGTEAFF. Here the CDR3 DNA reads TGTGCCAGCAGCTATGGACAGGGGACTGAAGCTTTCTTT.

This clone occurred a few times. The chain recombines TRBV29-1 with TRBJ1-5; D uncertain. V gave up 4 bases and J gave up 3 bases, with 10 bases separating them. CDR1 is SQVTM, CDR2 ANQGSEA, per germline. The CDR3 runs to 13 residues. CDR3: CSVAGGFNQPQHF. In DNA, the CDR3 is TGCAGCGTTGCGGGTGGGTTCAATCAGCCCCAGCATTTT.

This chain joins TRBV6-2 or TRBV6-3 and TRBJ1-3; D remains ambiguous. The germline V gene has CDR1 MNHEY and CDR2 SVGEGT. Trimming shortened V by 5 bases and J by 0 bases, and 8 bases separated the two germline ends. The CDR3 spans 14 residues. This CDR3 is CASSLAYSGNTIYF. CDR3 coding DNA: TGTGCCAGCAGTCTCGCCTACTCTGGAAACACCATATATTTT.

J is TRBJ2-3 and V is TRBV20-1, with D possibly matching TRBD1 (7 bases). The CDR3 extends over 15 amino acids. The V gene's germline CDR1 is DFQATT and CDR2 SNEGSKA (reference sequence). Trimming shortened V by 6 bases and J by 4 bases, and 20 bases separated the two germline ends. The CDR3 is CSASTGEEVADTQYF. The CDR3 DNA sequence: TGCAGTGCGAGTACAGGGGAGGAAGTAGCAGATACGCAGTATTTT.

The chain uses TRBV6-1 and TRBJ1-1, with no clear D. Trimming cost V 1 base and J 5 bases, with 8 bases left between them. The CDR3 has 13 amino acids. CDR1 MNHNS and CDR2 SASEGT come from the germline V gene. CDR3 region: CASSEVEETEAFF. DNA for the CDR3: TGTGCCAGCAGTGAAGTCGAGGAGACTGAAGCTTTCTTT.

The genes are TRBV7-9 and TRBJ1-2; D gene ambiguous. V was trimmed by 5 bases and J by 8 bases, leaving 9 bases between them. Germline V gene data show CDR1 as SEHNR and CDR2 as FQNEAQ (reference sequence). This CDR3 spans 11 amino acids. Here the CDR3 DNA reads TGTGCCAGCAGCAATACAGACGGCTACACCTTC. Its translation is CASSNTDGYTF.

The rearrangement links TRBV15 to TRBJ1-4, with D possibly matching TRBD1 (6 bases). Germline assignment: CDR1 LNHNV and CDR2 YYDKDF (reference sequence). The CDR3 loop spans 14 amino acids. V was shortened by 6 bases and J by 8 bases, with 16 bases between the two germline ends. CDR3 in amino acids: CATRGPGAEEKLFF. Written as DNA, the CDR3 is TGTGCCACCAGGGGTCCAGGGGCCGAGGAAAAACTGTTTTTT.

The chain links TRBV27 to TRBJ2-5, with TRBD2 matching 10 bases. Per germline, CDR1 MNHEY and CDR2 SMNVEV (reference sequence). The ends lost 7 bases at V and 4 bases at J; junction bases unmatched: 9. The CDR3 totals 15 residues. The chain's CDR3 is CASNRAGGLGETQYF. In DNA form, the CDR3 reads TGTGCCAGCAATCGAGCGGGGGGGCTCGGAGAGACCCAGTACTTC.

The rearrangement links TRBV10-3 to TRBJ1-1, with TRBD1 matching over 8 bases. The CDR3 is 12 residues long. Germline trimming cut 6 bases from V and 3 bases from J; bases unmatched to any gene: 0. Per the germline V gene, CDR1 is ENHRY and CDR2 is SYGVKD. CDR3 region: CAIRTGDTEAFF. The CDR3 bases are TGTGCCATCAGGACAGGGGACACTGAAGCTTTCTTT.